One and the same sample provided the 4 T cell receptor beta chains below, sequenced in a study of shared clonotypes between healthy human individuals. Using immunoSEQ multiplex PCR, the repertoire was profiled, and TCRdb retains in-frame clones only, with some absent. The table lists about 2 million clones, around 95% of them singletons. The sample was naive CD4+ T cells sorted from blood. Subset noted: CD45RA+ positively selected. These receptor sequences come from a young man in good health.

J is TRBJ1-4 and V is TRBV6-5; TRBD1 is a possible D gene (6 bases). V dropped 9 bases and J dropped 8 bases, with 13 bases sitting between them. Germline CDR1 is MNHEY and CDR2 is SVGAGI. This CDR3 has 12 residues. CDR3 sequence: CASSEGGEKLFF. DNA for the CDR3: TGTGCCAGTAGTGAGGGGGGCGAAAAACTGTTTTTT.

The V gene is TRBV5-4, the J gene TRBJ2-3, with a weak D call TRBD1 (7 bases). CDR1 and CDR2 (germline): SGHNT, YYREEE (reference sequence). V lost 0 bases and J lost 2, with 19 bases in between. The CDR3 has 18 amino acids. The CDR3 sequence: CASSLDRGRGVLTDTQYF. The CDR3 DNA sequence: TGTGCCAGCAGCTTGGATCGTGGCAGGGGGGTACTCACAGATACGCAGTATTTT. The full variable domain, its missing parts supplied by reference TRBV5-4 and TRBJ2-3, is ETGVTQSPTHLIKTRGQQVTLRCSSQSGHNTVSWYQQALGQGPQFIFQYYREEENGRGNFPPRFSGLQFPNYSSELNVNALELDDSALYLCASSLDRGRGVLTDTQYFGPGTRLTVL.

This chain connects TRBV6-5 to TRBJ1-6, with 7 bases that match TRBD1. V lost 5 bases, J lost 6 bases, and 4 bases stayed unmatched. From germline, CDR1 is MNHEY and CDR2 SVGAGI. The CDR3 totals 14 residues. CDR3 DNA sequence: TGTGCCAGCAGTCGGGACAGAACTAATTCACCCCTCCACTTT. It encodes CASSRDRTNSPLHF.

Of note for this clone: The identical CDR3 is also encoded by other nucleotide sequences in the sample. V usage is TRBV6-5 and J usage is TRBJ1-1, with TRBD1 matching 7 bases. The CDR3 consists of 14 residues. Germline CDR1 MNHEY, CDR2 SVGAGI. Trimming removed 5 bases from V and 0 bases from J; junction bases left unmatched: 3. CDR3 in amino acids: CASSLDRMNTEAFF. The CDR3 DNA reads as TGTGCCAGCAGTCTGGACAGGATGAACACTGAAGCTTTCTTT.